The 3 T cell receptor beta chains listed next were all sequenced from one sample in a study of T cell repertoires in cytomegalovirus infection. TCRdb independently ran MiXCR on the reads; one entry per CDR3 protein. The sample yields 800,000 to 950,000 distinct CDR3 sequences, about 31% seen once. These receptors' targets are unknown. The specimen was cultured CD8+ T cells from PBMCs, collected from culture after CMV antigen stimulation. The receptors here all came from a human donor in good health (CMV status not recorded). Some clones in this sample may be carry-over from other donors' samples.

In its sample, this clonotype was seen a few times. The chain recombines TRBV5-1 with TRBJ1-6; D is unresolved. Between the trimmed V and J ends, which lost 0 bases and 7 bases, there was a span of 8 bases. The CDR3 has 14 amino acids. Germline lookup yields CDR1 SGHRS and CDR2 YFSETQ. CDR3 sequence reads: CASSLEGTNSPLHF. CDR3 coding DNA: TGCGCCAGCAGCTTGGAAGGCACGAATTCACCCCTCCACTTT.

This clonotype came up many times. The rearrangement links TRBV7-6 to TRBJ2-1; 10 bases are a match to TRBD1. The length of the CDR3 is 15 residues. Germline V gene lookup returns CDR1 SGHVS and CDR2 FNYEAQ. The junction had 5 bases not matched to a gene; V was cut back by 1 base and J by 8 bases. The CDR3 sequence: CASSLETGGFDEQFF. CDR3 DNA: TGTGCCAGCAGCTTAGAGACAGGGGGCTTTGATGAGCAGTTCTTC.

The V and J genes are TRBV6-2 or TRBV6-3 and TRBJ2-1; D possibly matches TRBD1 or TRBD2 (6 bases each). V shed 6 bases and J shed 9 bases, with 12 bases lying between them. The CDR3 extends over 12 amino acids. CDR1 and CDR2 (germline): MNHEY, SVGEGT. DNA for the CDR3: TGTGCCAGCAGCCGGGGGCCGGGTGAGCAGTTCTTC. This codes for CASSRGPGEQFF.